A single T cell receptor (beta chain) is shown here with its context. One end of the junction does not line up with germline, which may come from a read error. Under the authors' procedure: Reference gene primer amplification gave estimated nucleated cell counts. Here immunoSEQ multiplex PCR was the method, and the copy in TCRdb shows in-frame clones only, minus some. V, J and clone size are taken as reported in that table, and D and trimming were inferred from the DNA itself. The sample lists hundreds of thousands of clones; roughly 90% were seen once. Patients from Seattle were sampled longitudinally, starting during active infection. Per the germline V gene, CDR1 is SNHLY and CDR2 is FYNNEI. The CDR3 is 14 amino acids. The sample originates from a study of blood T cell repertoires in COVID-19. Study as a whole: Material from acute and convalescent COVID-19 was sourced from the United States, Italy and Spain.

J is TRBJ1-2 and V is TRBV2; 7 positions match TRBD1. The sequencing sample was made of peripheral blood. The sequence was obtained from a woman in her 70s with COVID-19, enrolled during active disease. The CDR3 nucleotides are TGTGCCAGCAGGGAAGGAGGGGGACAGTATGGCTACACCTTC. It codes for CASREGGGQYGYTF.